The TCR beta chain described here comes from a study of blood T cell repertoires in COVID-19. J gave up 8 bases and V 0 bases, and 3 bases lay outside the gene matches. The CDR3 loop spans 14 amino acids. Per germline, CDR1 SGHRS and CDR2 YFSETQ. TCRdb keeps only in-frame clones here, not all; method: immunoSEQ multiplex PCR. The data show around 100,000 clones, approximately 88% seen once. The sequenced sample was peripheral blood. The chain has TRBV5-1 and TRBJ1-2, with 11 bases that match TRBD1. The receptor was isolated from a woman in her 70s with acute or convalescent COVID-19. Here the CDR3 DNA reads TGCGCCAGCAGCTTGGAGGGGACAGGGGGAGGCTACACCTTC. Its protein product is CASSLEGTGGGYTF. The full variable domain, rest sourced from reference TRBV5-1 and TRBJ1-2, is KAGVTQTPRYLIKTRGQQVTLSCSPISGHRSVSWYQQTPGQGLQFLFEYFSETQRNKGNFPGRFSGRQFSNSRSEMNVSTLELGDSALYLCASSLEGTGGGYTFGSGTRLTVV.